This TCR beta chain was profiled in a study of CD8 T cells in Susac syndrome. With 5 bases clipped from V and 0 bases from J, the junction kept 5 bases outside the gene matches. Germline-derived CDR1 and CDR2 are DFQATT and SNEGSKA (reference sequence). This CDR3 comprises 14 residues. The RNA input was 0.5 to 1 ug, and it was reverse transcribed with random hexamers. TCRdb passed the immunoSEQ multiplex PCR reads through MiXCR, listing each CDR3 protein once. The sample carries some 190,000 distinct CDR3 sequences, around 95% recorded once. Sample: CD4+ T cells from PBMCs. The rearrangement uses TRBV20-1 and TRBJ1-1; TRBD1 agrees at 8 bases. This receptor was taken from a human donor in good health. The CDR3 sequence: CSAGQGGVNTEAFF. Here the CDR3 DNA reads TGCAGTGCTGGACAGGGAGGTGTGAACACTGAAGCTTTCTTT.